The 26 T cell receptor beta chains below all came from one sample that was sequenced in a study of T cells in Graves' hyperthyroidism and ophthalmopathy. What was amplified from RNA transcripts were TCR beta CDR3 regions. In the first-round RT-PCR of the TCR CDR3, the HTBI primer set was used. TCRdb reanalysed the multiplex PCR reads using MiXCR and keeps one entry per CDR3 protein. The sample records nearly 600,000 distinct CDR3 sequences, 13% to 15% being singletons. The specimen was blood. These receptors were obtained from a woman between 18 and 29 years old with Graves' ophthalmopathy.

Details on this clonotype: Germline is not matched at one junction end, which may reflect a read error. This chain links TRBV19 with TRBJ2-1; 7 positions match TRBD2. Per the germline V gene, CDR1 is LNHDA and CDR2 is SQIVND (reference sequence). The CDR3 covers 15 residues. CDR3 protein: CDSTKSGASYNEQFF. CDR3 DNA: TGTGACAGTACCAAAAGCGGGGCTTCCTACAATGAGCAGTTCTTC.

Ten or more counts support this clonotype. The gene calls are TRBV11-1 and TRBJ1-2, with a tentative D call TRBD1 (5 bases). The length of the CDR3 is 12 residues. The germline V gene encodes CDR1 SGHAT and CDR2 FQDESV (reference sequence). Trimming removed 5 bases from V and 2 bases from J, with 6 bases in between. The CDR3: CASSNRNYGYTF. In nucleotides, the CDR3 is TGTGCCAGCAGCAACAGGAACTATGGCTACACCTTC.

This clonotype occurred many times. The rearrangement uses TRBV29-1 and TRBJ2-5, with D possibly TRBD2 on 6 matching bases. The V and J ends lost 8 bases and 1 base respectively, with 14 bases between them. The CDR3 loop spans 13 amino acids. Germline V gene lookup returns CDR1 SQVTM and CDR2 ANQGSEA. The CDR3 spells CSTTRTIQETQYF. In DNA form, the CDR3 reads TGCAGCACGACCCGGACTATCCAAGAGACCCAGTACTTC.

About this clonotype itself: This may be a read error: a much more frequent sequence differs by one nucleotide. This sequence joins TRBV27 and TRBJ1-1; no reliable D call. Germline V gene sequence: CDR1 MNHEY, CDR2 SMNVEV (reference sequence). CDR3 length: 14 residues. Trimming took off 3 bases at V and 6 bases at J, with 14 bases between the two ends. The CDR3 sequence: CASSLSPRPPEAFF. The CDR3 region has the DNA TGTGCCAGCAGTTTGAGCCCCCGACCCCCTGAAGCTTTCTTT.

Turning to this clonotype: Possible read error: a much larger clone is one base away. CDR3 nucleotides: TGTGCCAGCAGCCAAGATCTTGAAGGATACAATAAGCAGTTCTTC. It yields the protein CASSQDLEGYNKQFF. The chain couples TRBV3-1 to TRBJ2-1; D is unclear. Germline V gene data show CDR1 as LGHDT and CDR2 as YNNKEL (reference sequence). The CDR3 has 15 residues.

This chain joins TRBV29-1 and TRBJ2-7; 10 bases are shared with TRBD1. The CDR3 has 12 amino acids. Losses at the gene ends were 6 bases for V and 5 bases for J; bases not matched to a gene: 4. Germline CDR1 and CDR2: SQVTM and ANQGSEA. The DNA of the CDR3 is TGCAGCGTCGGGACAGGGGTTGACGAGCAGTACTTC. This encodes CSVGTGVDEQYF.

For this clonotype: Sequence at one end of the junction differs from germline and may be a read error. The chain joins TRBV12-3 or TRBV12-4 to TRBJ2-1; 9 nucleotides align to TRBD2. The CDR3 spans 17 residues. The DNA for the CDR3 is TGTGCCACCAGTGAACATCCGGGTAGCGGGAGAATGTATGAGCAGTTCTTC. Translating gives CATSEHPGSGRMYEQFF.

This clonotype showed up many times. The J gene is TRBJ2-1, the V gene TRBV7-9, with TRBD2 identical over 10 bases. Germline CDR1 is SEHNR and CDR2 is FQNEAQ (reference sequence). CDR3 length: 15 amino acids. J gave up 8 bases and V 5 bases, and 9 bases lay outside the gene matches. CDR3: CASSILAGGADEQFF. The DNA for the CDR3 is TGTGCCAGCAGCATCTTAGCGGGAGGAGCAGATGAGCAGTTCTTC.

The sample holds many counts of this clonotype. V and J are TRBV7-9 and TRBJ1-5; D is unresolved. The germline V and J ends were trimmed by 5 bases and 1 base, with 9 bases remaining between them. This CDR3 has 14 amino acids. Germline-derived CDR1 and CDR2 are SEHNR and FQNEAQ (reference sequence). DNA of the CDR3: TGTGCCAGCAGCCCAGGACGGAGCAATCAGCCCCAGCATTTT. Encoded protein: CASSPGRSNQPQHF.

This clonotype was detected only a few times. The chain is built from TRBV4-1 and TRBJ2-1, with D perhaps being TRBD1 or TRBD2 (5 bases each). With 0 bases removed from V and 3 bases from J, the gap between germline ends came to 12 bases. The CDR3 covers 16 residues. Germline CDR1 is MGHRA and CDR2 is YSYEKL. The CDR3 DNA is TGCGCCAGCAGCCAAGATGGGACCCGGAGCTACAATGAGCAGTTCTTC. The encoded protein is CASSQDGTRSYNEQFF.

The chain links TRBV4-3 to TRBJ2-7, with D tentatively TRBD2 (6 bases). V lost 0 bases to trimming and J lost 3 bases, with 15 bases between them. Germline CDR1 reads LGHNA; CDR2 reads YSLEER. The CDR3 contains 16 residues. CDR3 DNA: TGCGCCAGCAGCCAAGACCTGCCCCGGGGGAACTACGAGCAGTACTTC. Protein sequence: CASSQDLPRGNYEQYF.

Ten or more counts support this clonotype. The chain employs TRBV12-5 and TRBJ1-1; D perhaps matches TRBD1 (5 bases). V was trimmed by 6 bases and J by 4 bases, leaving 18 bases between them. CDR1 is LGHNT and CDR2 is FRNRAP in the germline V gene. The CDR3 is 15 residues long. The CDR3 DNA follows: TGTGCTAGTGGCCTGCAGGGACTGAGGTTCACTGAAGCTTTCTTT. This codes for CASGLQGLRFTEAFF.

This clonotype was recorded at least ten times. This sequence joins TRBV7-3 and TRBJ1-1; no firm D call. There are 12 residues in the CDR3. V lost 0 bases to trimming and J lost 8 bases, with 7 bases between them. In germline, CDR1 is SGHTA, CDR2 FQGTGA. The CDR3 DNA reads as TGTGCCAGCAGCTTAACCCGGGGAGAAGCTTTCTTT. Its translation is CASSLTRGEAFF. The complete variable domain, with remaining parts taken from reference TRBV7-3 and TRBJ1-1, reads GAGVSQTPSNKVTEKGKYVELRCDPISGHTALYWYRQSLGQGPEFLIYFQGTGAADDSGLPNDRFFAVRPEGSVSTLKIQRTERGDSAVYLCASSLTRGEAFFGQGTRLTVV.

This clonotype has more than one count but fewer than ten. The rearrangement links TRBV7-9 to TRBJ2-7; the D is unclear. Germline V gene data show CDR1 as SEHNR and CDR2 as FQNEAQ (reference sequence). The V gene lost 1 base and the J gene lost 1 base, with 8 bases spanning the gap. This CDR3 comprises 14 residues. Here the CDR3 reads CASSLDLISYEQYF. The CDR3 DNA reads as TGTGCCAGCAGCTTAGACTTGATTTCCTACGAGCAGTACTTC.

In its sample, this clonotype was seen once. At one end the junction does not follow the germline gene, possibly because of a read error. This rearrangement joins TRBV25-1 to TRBJ2-1, with 7 bases lining up with TRBD2. The V gene's germline CDR1 is MGHDK and CDR2 SYGVNS. This CDR3 comprises 19 residues. Here the CDR3 DNA reads TGTGCCGGCAGTTCCCCCGGCCTAGCGGTGCTTACGGACTACAATGAGCAGTTCTTC. It yields the protein CAGSSPGLAVLTDYNEQFF.

This clonotype has only a few counts. The chain links TRBV27 to TRBJ2-2; 7 nucleotides agree with TRBD2. Germline-derived CDR1 and CDR2 are MNHEY and SMNVEV (reference sequence). The length of the CDR3 is 13 residues. CDR3 DNA: TGTCCCCTCTTGGGGGGGTGCACCGGGGAGCTGTTTTTT. Residues: CPLLGGCTGELFF.

This clonotype appeared many times. The V and J genes are TRBV13 and TRBJ1-1; tentatively, D is TRBD1 (5 bases). The germline gives CDR1 PRHDT, CDR2 FYEKMQ (reference sequence). CDR3 size: 12 residues. Trimming removed 5 bases from V and 6 bases from J, with 10 bases in between. This chain's CDR3 is CASSPDNAEAFF. CDR3 nucleotide sequence: TGTGCCAGCAGCCCGGACAACGCTGAAGCTTTCTTT.

Of note for this clonotype: A much larger clone lies a single base off, so this may be a read error. This rearrangement joins TRBV11-3 to TRBJ2-7; weak D call: TRBD2 (5 bases). Germline V lookup: CDR1 SGHNT, CDR2 YENEEA. The CDR3 extends over 15 amino acids. CDR3 sequence: CVSSLEGSRSYEQYF. The CDR3 DNA is TGTGTCAGCAGCTTAGAGGGATCTAGGTCCTACGAGCAGTACTTC.

This clonotype was detected only once. The CDR3 spells CASGGANYGYTF. The CDR3 bases are TGTGCCTCAGGGGGCGCAAACTATGGCTACACCTTC. V gene TRBV6-1 combines with J gene TRBJ1-2, with 8 positions matching TRBD1. Germline CDR1 MNHNS, CDR2 SASEGT. The J segment lost 2 bases and the V segment lost 11 bases, leaving 4 bases of the junction unmatched. The CDR3 runs 12 residues.

This clonotype came up many times. This rearrangement joins TRBV7-9 to TRBJ2-1, with TRBD1 identical over 8 bases. The CDR3 is 13 amino acids. CDR1 and CDR2 (germline): SEHNR, FQNEAQ (reference sequence). The trim removed 5 bases at V and 9 bases at J, leaving 6 bases unmatched. CDR3 region: CASSVGQGGEQFF. CDR3 bases: TGTGCCAGCAGCGTCGGACAGGGTGGTGAGCAGTTCTTC.

This clonotype was counted only a few times. The V call is TRBV16, the J call TRBJ1-6; D perhaps matches TRBD1 (5 bases). The CDR3 is 17 residues long. Germline loops: CDR1 KGHSY, CDR2 FQNENV. V lost 2 bases to trimming and J lost 5 bases, with 16 bases between them. In DNA form, the CDR3 reads TGTGCCAGCAGCCAAACTACAGGATTAAGGGATAATTCACCCCTCCACTTT. Translated: CASSQTTGLRDNSPLHF.

The rearrangement uses TRBV7-9 and TRBJ2-5; 7 bases line up with TRBD1. This CDR3 region has 16 residues. V shed 5 bases and J 0 bases; nucleotides not matched to a gene: 9. CDR1 and CDR2 from the germline V gene are SEHNR and FQNEAQ (reference sequence). CDR3 loop: CASSRWTGINQETQYF. In DNA form, the CDR3 reads TGTGCCAGCAGCCGGTGGACAGGAATTAACCAAGAGACCCAGTACTTC.

This rearrangement joins TRBV6-5 to TRBJ2-3; 9 bases map to TRBD2. The length of the CDR3 is 16 residues. Per germline, CDR1 MNHEY and CDR2 SVGAGI. V lost 5 bases, J lost 1 base, and 7 bases stayed unmatched. Here the CDR3 reads CASSERGGRGTDTQYF. The CDR3 nucleotides read TGTGCCAGCAGTGAAAGGGGCGGGAGGGGCACAGATACGCAGTATTTT.

This clonotype has ten or more counts. V gene TRBV29-1 combines with J gene TRBJ2-1; 8 nucleotides match TRBD1. Germline CDR1 reads SQVTM; CDR2 reads ANQGSEA. This CDR3 spans 14 amino acids. After removal of 5 bases from V and 8 bases from J, the junction contained 11 bases not matched to a gene. The CDR3 loop reads CSVSARTGRDEQFF. CDR3 DNA: TGCAGCGTTTCCGCCCGGACAGGGCGCGATGAGCAGTTCTTC.

The rearrangement links TRBV11-2 to TRBJ1-2, with 7 bases matching TRBD1. Germline lookup yields CDR1 SGHAT and CDR2 FQNNGV. This CDR3 is 18 amino acids long. The ends lost 5 bases at V and 1 base at J; junction bases unmatched: 16. Here the CDR3 reads CASSPAGGRGSLNYGYTF. CDR3 coding DNA: TGTGCCAGCAGCCCAGCTGGGGGCAGGGGGTCCCTTAACTATGGCTACACCTTC.

This clonotype was counted ten times or more. This chain connects TRBV29-1 to TRBJ2-1, with D hard to call. CDR1 and CDR2 (germline): SQVTM, ANQGSEA. The V end lost 7 bases, the J end lost 2 bases, and 18 bases lay between the germline ends. This CDR3 is built from 15 residues. The CDR3: CSASASAKTYNEQFF. The CDR3 DNA reads TGCAGCGCAAGTGCTTCGGCGAAGACCTACAATGAGCAGTTCTTC.